This T cell receptor (beta chain) was observed in a study of cytomegalovirus exposure and HLA in healthy donors. Study outcomes and limitations: TCR beta sequences reportedly predicted most subjects' HLA-A and HLA-B alleles accurately. Within a later analysis, the majority of CMV-associated TCR beta chains appeared HLA-restricted. The investigators catalogued 160 or so TCR beta chains as cytomegalovirus-associated.

The primer mix had 60 Vbeta and 13 Jbeta primers. The protocol was immunoSEQ multiplex PCR, while the TCRdb copy is restricted to in-frame clones and leaves out a portion. The sample has roughly 130,000 clones; over 70% are singletons. A word on this clone: Its antigen is undetermined.

This TCR derives from a man aged 18 to 30 in good health and CMV-seronegative. What was sequenced was PBMCs.

DNA for the CDR3: TGTGCCACCAGCGGGGATACCCAGGGGGCATCAGAGACCCAGTACTTC. As protein: CATSGDTQGASETQYF. This chain connects TRBV15 to TRBJ2-5; 8 bases map to TRBD1. Germline lookup yields CDR1 LNHNV and CDR2 YYDKDF (reference sequence). The CDR3 has 16 residues. V shed 5 bases, J shed 4 bases, and the junction held 12 bases outside the gene matches. The full variable domain, completed using reference TRBV15 and TRBJ2-5, is DAMVIQNPRYQVTQFGKPVTLSCSQTLNHNVMYWYQQKSSQAPKLLFHYYDKDFNNEADTPDNFQSRRPNTSFCFLDIRSPGLGDTAMYLCATSGDTQGASETQYFGPGTRLLVL.